Sequencing of this TCR beta chain was carried out in a study of blood T cells in healthy people across ages. The study's findings and limits: The percentage of naive T cells correlated strongly with TCR beta diversity.

Turning to this clonotype: The antigen is unknown.

Then a second PCR, running roughly 6 to 11 cycles, was carried out with a sample-barcoded 5' primer and a J-beta primer mix. TCRdb re-analysed the 5' RACE reads in MiXCR, keeping a single row per CDR3 protein. The top ten hold about two fifths of the sample, which has 750,000 to 950,000 distinct CDR3 sequences, about 55% seen once. The CDR3 is 12 residues long. Per germline, CDR1 SQVTM and CDR2 ANQGSEA. Trimming shortened V by 7 bases and J by 2 bases, and 10 bases separated the two germline ends. This sequence joins TRBV29-1 and TRBJ2-3, with TRBD2 as a possible D gene (5 bases). The TCR originated in a man older than 75 in good health. Specimen: blood. The DNA for the CDR3 is TGCAGCGCGTTGGACTCCACAGATACGCAGTATTTT. Amino acids: CSALDSTDTQYF.